This T cell receptor beta chain was sequenced in a study of a mutant IDH1 vaccine in newly diagnosed glioma. Study as a whole: In some groups vaccination began 4-6 weeks post-radiotherapy; others received it with temozolomide. Former treatment meant radiotherapy, temozolomide, or both; the majority had gotten both.

The CDR3 has 16 residues. Germline V lookup: CDR1 PRHDT, CDR2 FYEKMQ (reference sequence). The ends lost 4 bases at V and 4 bases at J; junction bases unmatched: 11. This clone was observed a few times. The target antigen is unknown. Profiled with immunoSEQ multiplex PCR; TCRdb holds only in-frame clones, not every one. The data show under 35,000 clones, with roughly 76% seen just once and around 7.6% held by the top ten. Noted time point: week 35, safety follow-up. Every vaccine dose comprised 300 ug of mutant IDH1 20-mer peptide plus topical imiquimod. Donors had new IDH1-mutant astrocytomas of WHO grade 3 or 4 (ATRX-lost). Study conclusions and caveats: Immune responses induced by vaccination arose in 93.3% of the patients.

Material: PBMCs, obtained from a glioma patient whose treatment included an IDH1 peptide vaccine. This TCR derives from a man between 50 and 59 years old with glioma. The chain uses TRBV13 and TRBJ1-1; 8 bases map to TRBD1. The CDR3 coding sequence is TGTGCCAGCAGCTCCGAACGGGACAGGACTTTCACTGAAGCTTTCTTT. Protein sequence: CASSSERDRTFTEAFF. The whole variable domain, remainder taken from reference TRBV13 and TRBJ1-1, is AAGVIQSPRHLIKEKRETATLKCYPIPRHDTVYWYQQGPGQDPQFLISFYEKMQSDKGSIPDRFSAQQFSDYHSELNMSSLELGDSALYFCASSSERDRTFTEAFFGQGTRLTVV.